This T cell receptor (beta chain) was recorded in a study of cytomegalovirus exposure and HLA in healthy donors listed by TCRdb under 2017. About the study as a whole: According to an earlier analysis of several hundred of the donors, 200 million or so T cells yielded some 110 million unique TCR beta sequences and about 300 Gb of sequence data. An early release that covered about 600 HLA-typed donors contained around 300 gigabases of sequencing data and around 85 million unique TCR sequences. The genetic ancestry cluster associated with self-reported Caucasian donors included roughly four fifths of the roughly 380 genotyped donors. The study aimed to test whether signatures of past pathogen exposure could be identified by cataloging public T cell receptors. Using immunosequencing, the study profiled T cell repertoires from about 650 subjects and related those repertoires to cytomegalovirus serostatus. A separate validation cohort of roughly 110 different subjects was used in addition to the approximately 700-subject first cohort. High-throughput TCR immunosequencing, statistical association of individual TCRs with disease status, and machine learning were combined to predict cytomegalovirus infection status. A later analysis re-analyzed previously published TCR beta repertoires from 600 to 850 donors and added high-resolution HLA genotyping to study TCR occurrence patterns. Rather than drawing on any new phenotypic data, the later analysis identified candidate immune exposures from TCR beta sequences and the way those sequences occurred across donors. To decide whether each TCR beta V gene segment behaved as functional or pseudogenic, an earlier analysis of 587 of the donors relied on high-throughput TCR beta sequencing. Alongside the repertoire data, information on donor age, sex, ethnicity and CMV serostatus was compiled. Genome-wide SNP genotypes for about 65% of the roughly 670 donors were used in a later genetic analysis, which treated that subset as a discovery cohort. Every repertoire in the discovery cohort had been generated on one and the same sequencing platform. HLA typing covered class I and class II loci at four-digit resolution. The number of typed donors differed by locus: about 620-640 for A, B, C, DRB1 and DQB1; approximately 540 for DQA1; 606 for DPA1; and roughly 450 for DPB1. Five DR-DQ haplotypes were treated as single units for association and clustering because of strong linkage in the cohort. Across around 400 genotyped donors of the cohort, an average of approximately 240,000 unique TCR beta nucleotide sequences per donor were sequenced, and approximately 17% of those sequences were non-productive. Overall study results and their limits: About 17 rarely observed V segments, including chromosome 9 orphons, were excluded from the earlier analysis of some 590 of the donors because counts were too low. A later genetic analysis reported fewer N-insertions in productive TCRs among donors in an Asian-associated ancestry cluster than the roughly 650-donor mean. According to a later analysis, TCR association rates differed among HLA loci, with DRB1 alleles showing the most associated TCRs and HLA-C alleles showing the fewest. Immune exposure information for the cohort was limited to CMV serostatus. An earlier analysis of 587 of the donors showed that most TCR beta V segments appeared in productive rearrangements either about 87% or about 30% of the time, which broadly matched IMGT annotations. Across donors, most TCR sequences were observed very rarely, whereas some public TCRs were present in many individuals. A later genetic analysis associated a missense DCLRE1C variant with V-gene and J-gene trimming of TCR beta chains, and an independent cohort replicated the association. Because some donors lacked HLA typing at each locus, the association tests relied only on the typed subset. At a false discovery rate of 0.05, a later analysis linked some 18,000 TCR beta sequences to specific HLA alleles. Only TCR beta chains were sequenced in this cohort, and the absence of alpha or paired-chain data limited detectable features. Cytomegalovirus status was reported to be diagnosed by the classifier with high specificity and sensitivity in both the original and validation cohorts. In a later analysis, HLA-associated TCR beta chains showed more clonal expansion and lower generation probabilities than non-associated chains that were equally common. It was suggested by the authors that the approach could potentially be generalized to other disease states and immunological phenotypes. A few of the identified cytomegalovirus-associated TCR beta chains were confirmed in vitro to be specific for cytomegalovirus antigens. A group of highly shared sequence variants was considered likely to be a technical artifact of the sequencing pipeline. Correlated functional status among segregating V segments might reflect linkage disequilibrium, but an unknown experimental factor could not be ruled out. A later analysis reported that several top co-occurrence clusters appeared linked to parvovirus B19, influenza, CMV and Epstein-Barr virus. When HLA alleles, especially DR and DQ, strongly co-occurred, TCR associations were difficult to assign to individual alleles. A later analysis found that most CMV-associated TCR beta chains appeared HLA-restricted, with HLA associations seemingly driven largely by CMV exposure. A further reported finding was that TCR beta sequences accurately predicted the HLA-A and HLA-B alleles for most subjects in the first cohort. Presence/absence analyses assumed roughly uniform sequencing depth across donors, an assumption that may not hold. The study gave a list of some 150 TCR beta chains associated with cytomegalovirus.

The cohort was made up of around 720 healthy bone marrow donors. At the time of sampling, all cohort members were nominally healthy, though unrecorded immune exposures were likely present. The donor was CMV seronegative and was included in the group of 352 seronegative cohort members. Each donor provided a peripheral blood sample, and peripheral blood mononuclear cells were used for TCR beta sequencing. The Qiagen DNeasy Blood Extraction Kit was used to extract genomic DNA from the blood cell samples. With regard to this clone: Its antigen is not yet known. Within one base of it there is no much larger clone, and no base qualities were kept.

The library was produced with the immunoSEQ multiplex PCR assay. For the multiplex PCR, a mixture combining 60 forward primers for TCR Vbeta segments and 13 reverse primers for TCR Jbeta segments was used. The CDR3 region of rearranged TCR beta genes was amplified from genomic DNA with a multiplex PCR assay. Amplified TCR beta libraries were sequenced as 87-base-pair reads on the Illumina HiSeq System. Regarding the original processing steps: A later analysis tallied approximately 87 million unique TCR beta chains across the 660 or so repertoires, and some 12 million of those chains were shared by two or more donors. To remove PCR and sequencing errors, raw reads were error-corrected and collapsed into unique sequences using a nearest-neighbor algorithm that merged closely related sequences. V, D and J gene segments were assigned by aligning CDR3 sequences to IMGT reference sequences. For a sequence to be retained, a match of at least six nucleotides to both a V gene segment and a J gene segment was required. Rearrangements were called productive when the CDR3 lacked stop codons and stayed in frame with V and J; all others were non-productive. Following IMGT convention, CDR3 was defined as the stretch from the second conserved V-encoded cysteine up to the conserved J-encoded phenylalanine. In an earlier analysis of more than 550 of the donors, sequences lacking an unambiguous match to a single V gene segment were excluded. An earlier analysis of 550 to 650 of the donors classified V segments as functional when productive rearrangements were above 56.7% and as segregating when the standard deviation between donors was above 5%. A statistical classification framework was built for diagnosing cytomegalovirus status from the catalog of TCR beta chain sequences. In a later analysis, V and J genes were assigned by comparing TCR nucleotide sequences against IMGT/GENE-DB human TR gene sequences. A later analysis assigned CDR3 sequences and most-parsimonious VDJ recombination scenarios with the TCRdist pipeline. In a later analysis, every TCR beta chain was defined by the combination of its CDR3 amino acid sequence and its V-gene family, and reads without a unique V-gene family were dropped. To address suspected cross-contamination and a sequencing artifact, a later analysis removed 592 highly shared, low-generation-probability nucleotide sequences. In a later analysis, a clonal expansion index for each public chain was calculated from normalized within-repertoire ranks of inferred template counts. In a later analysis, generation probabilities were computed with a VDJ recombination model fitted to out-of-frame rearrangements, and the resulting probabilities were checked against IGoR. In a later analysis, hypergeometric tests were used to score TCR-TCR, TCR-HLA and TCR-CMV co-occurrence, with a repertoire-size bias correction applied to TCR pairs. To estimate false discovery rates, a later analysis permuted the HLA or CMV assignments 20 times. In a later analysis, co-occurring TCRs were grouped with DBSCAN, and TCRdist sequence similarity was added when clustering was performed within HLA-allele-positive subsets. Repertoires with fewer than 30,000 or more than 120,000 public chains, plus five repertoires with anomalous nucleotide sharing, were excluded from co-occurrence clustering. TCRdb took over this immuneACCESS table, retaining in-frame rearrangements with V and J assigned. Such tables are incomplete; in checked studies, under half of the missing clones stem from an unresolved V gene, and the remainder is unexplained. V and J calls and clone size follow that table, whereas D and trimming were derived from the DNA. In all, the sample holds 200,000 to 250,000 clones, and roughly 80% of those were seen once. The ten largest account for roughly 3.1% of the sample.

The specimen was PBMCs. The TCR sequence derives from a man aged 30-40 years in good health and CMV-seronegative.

The CDR3 amino acid sequence is: CASSPDGQARRWDTQYF. The nucleotides are TGTGCCAGCTCACCTGACGGACAGGCCCGGCGGTGGGATACGCAGTATTTT. Recombination joined TRBV18 with TRBJ2-3, with 7 middle bases fitting TRBD1. The germline V gene sets CDR1 to KGHSH and CDR2 to LQKENI. Clipping removes 3 bases from V and 6 bases from J, with 15 as the unmatched junction base count. The CDR3 spans 17 residues, from the cysteine through the phenylalanine. Here the CDR3 DNA is all that survives: 51 bases in frame from base 1.